The 20 T cell receptor beta chains below were found in one sample sequenced in a study of cytomegalovirus exposure and HLA in healthy donors. Amplification used 60 Vbeta primers and 13 Jbeta primers. The protocol was immunoSEQ multiplex PCR, while the TCRdb copy is restricted to in-frame clones and leaves out a portion. The data contain 130,000 to 150,000 clones, about 64% of them singletons. Sequencing used PBMCs. These receptors all stem from a woman aged 30 to 39 in good health and CMV-seropositive.

This clone has a handful of counts. The sample contains more than one DNA sequence encoding this CDR3. The rearrangement uses TRBV4-1 and TRBJ2-7; D is unresolved. The CDR3 is 13 residues long. V dropped 2 bases and J dropped 6 bases, with 11 bases sitting between them. The V gene's germline CDR1 is MGHRA and CDR2 YSYEKL. The CDR3 sequence is CASSQFPGSEQYF. Here the CDR3 DNA reads TGCGCCAGCAGCCAATTTCCAGGTTCCGAGCAGTACTTC.

Only a few counts were recorded for this clone. The genes are TRBV10-2 and TRBJ2-5; TRBD2 agrees at 8 bases. CDR3 length: 14 amino acids. Trimming at V came to 10 bases and at J to 5 bases, leaving 12 bases not matched to a gene. Germline V CDR1 and CDR2: WSHSY, SAAADI. CDR3 DNA sequence: TGCGCCACCGGGGGGGTATCGGCTGTGGAGACCCAGTACTTC. Translation gives CATGGVSAVETQYF.

The chain recombines TRBV19 with TRBJ1-1; no definite D call. The CDR3 is made up of 16 amino acids. Trimming left V 4 bases short and J 3 bases short, with 18 bases between. From germline, CDR1 is LNHDA and CDR2 SQIVND (reference sequence). Here the CDR3 reads CASSTWTVPLDTEAFF. The CDR3 DNA reads as TGTGCCAGTAGTACCTGGACTGTTCCATTGGACACTGAAGCTTTCTTT.

This chain connects TRBV7-6 to TRBJ2-5; TRBD1 matches at 8 bases. Matching the DNA end better, TRBJ2-7 makes the J call doubtful. The CDR3 sequence is 14 residues long. Germline CDR1 and CDR2: SGHVS and FNYEAQ. This CDR3 reads CASSPRRGLYEQYF. The CDR3 DNA is TGTGCCAGCAGCCCCCGCAGGGGGCTCTACGAGCAGTACTTC.

This chain joins TRBV7-8 and TRBJ2-3; D call uncertain. The V gene lost 4 bases and the J gene lost 2 bases, with 7 bases spanning the gap. The CDR3 has 13 amino acids. Germline CDR1 reads SGHVS; CDR2 reads FQNEAQ. The CDR3 nucleotides are TGTGCCAGCAGCTCTTCCCCCACAGATACGCAGTATTTT. Translation: CASSSSPTDTQYF.

This clone was seen only a few times. The V and J genes are TRBV4-2 and TRBJ1-5; 7 bases are shared with TRBD1. Germline V CDR1 and CDR2: LGHNA, YNFKEQ. The CDR3 has 15 residues. The trim removed 0 bases at V and 4 bases at J, leaving 3 bases unmatched. CDR3 region: CASSQDRGQNQPQHF. For the CDR3, the DNA is TGTGCCAGCAGCCAAGATAGGGGGCAAAATCAGCCCCAGCATTTT.

As for this clone: A junction end diverges from the germline sequence, so it may reflect a read error. The V and J genes are TRBV29-1 and TRBJ2-3; D ambiguous. The V gene's germline CDR1 is SQVTM and CDR2 ANQGSEA. The CDR3 consists of 14 residues. This CDR3 reads CSAETTASTDTQYF. CDR3 DNA sequence: TGCAGCGCTGAAACGACTGCTAGCACAGATACGCAGTATTTT.

This chain links TRBV27 with TRBJ2-1; the match to TRBD2 covers 8 bases. CDR3 length: 15 residues. Germline CDR1 MNHEY, CDR2 SMNVEV (reference sequence). Trimming cost V 5 bases and J 6 bases; bases outside gene matches: 9. The chain's CDR3 is CASSVGTRGGNEQFF. The CDR3 nucleotides read TGTGCCAGCAGTGTGGGGACTAGGGGTGGCAATGAGCAGTTCTTC.

This chain connects TRBV5-8 to TRBJ2-3; D is ambiguous. This CDR3 has 16 residues. V was cut by 0 bases and J by 1 base, with 12 bases left in between. Germline V gene sequence: CDR1 SGHTS, CDR2 YDEGEE. The CDR3 DNA is TGTGCCAGCAGCTTGGGCAGAGCTCTAGGCACAGATACGCAGTATTTT. It yields the protein CASSLGRALGTDTQYF.

This clone was counted only a few times. The chain joins TRBV5-1 to TRBJ1-6; 10 bases fit TRBD1. With 3 bases clipped from V and 7 bases from J, the junction kept 10 bases outside the gene matches. The CDR3 spans 17 residues. Germline V gives CDR1 SGHRS, CDR2 YFSETQ. This CDR3 is CASSSGETGGPNSPLHF. CDR3 nucleotide sequence: TGCGCCAGCAGCTCGGGGGAGACAGGGGGCCCGAATTCACCCCTCCACTTT.

CDR3 DNA sequence: TGTGCCAGTCGAGGGCAGGGGTTCGGCGAGCAGTACTTC. This translates into CASRGQGFGEQYF. J is TRBJ2-7 and V is TRBV19, with a tentative D call TRBD1 (6 bases). This CDR3 is 13 amino acids long. The ends were cut back, 8 bases at V and 6 bases at J, with 17 bases in the middle. CDR1 is LNHDA and CDR2 is SQIVND in the germline V gene (reference sequence).

The CDR3 coding sequence is TGTGCCAGCAGCTTAGACGACAGGGGGGATACGCAGTATTTT. Translating it yields CASSLDDRGDTQYF. The V gene is TRBV7-9, the J gene TRBJ2-3; 9 nucleotides agree with TRBD1. Germline-derived CDR1 and CDR2 are SEHNR and FQNEAQ (reference sequence). V shed 1 base, J shed 6 bases, and the junction held 2 bases outside the gene matches. This CDR3 comprises 14 residues.

The chain combines TRBV12-5 with TRBJ2-5, with 8 bases aligning to TRBD1. The CDR3 has 13 amino acids. Germline CDR1 is LGHNT and CDR2 is FRNRAP. V lost 5 bases and J lost 5; bases outside the gene matches: 4. DNA for the CDR3: TGTGCTAGTGGTCAGGACAGGGTGGAGACCCAGTACTTC. Amino acids: CASGQDRVETQYF.

The chain employs TRBV19 and TRBJ1-2; 7 nucleotides agree with TRBD1. The CDR3 runs 12 residues. Germline CDR1 is LNHDA and CDR2 is SQIVND (reference sequence). With 7 bases clipped from V and 6 bases from J, the junction kept 5 bases outside the gene matches. This CDR3 reads CASTDRWNGYTF. The CDR3 coding sequence is TGTGCCAGTACGGACAGGTGGAATGGCTACACCTTC. Full variable domain (outside the CDR3, taken from reference TRBV19 and TRBJ1-2): DGGITQSPKYLFRKEGQNVTLSCEQNLNHDAMYWYRQDPGQGLRLIYYSQIVNDFQKGDIAEGYSVSREKKESFPLTVTSAQKNPTAFYLCASTDRWNGYTFGSGTRLTVV.

The count of this clone is one. The rearrangement joins TRBV25-1 to TRBJ2-2; D is uncertain. CDR3 size: 17 residues. V was trimmed by 1 base and J by 0 bases, leaving 12 bases between them. CDR1 MGHDK and CDR2 SYGVNS come from the germline V gene. The CDR3 spells CASSESVPRSNTGELFF. Written as DNA, the CDR3 is TGTGCCAGCAGTGAATCGGTTCCCAGGTCGAACACCGGGGAGCTGTTTTTT.

The V gene is TRBV30, the J gene TRBJ1-1; D may be TRBD1 (5 bases). Germline V gene lookup returns CDR1 GTSNPN and CDR2 SVGIG (reference sequence). V was clipped by 2 bases and J by 11 bases, with 15 bases between them. The CDR3 is 12 residues long. CDR3 nucleotide sequence: TGTGCCTGGAGTCAGCAGGGTGGCCGGGCTTTCTTT. This gives the protein CAWSQQGGRAFF.

This chain uses TRBV5-1 with TRBJ2-5, with 8 bases matching TRBD1. The germline V gene encodes CDR1 SGHRS and CDR2 YFSETQ. V lost 5 bases and J lost 5; bases outside the gene matches: 8. The CDR3 length is 14 residues. The CDR3 sequence: CASSSPGGGETQYF. DNA of the CDR3: TGCGCCAGCAGTTCTCCAGGGGGCGGGGAGACCCAGTACTTC.

This clone appeared a single time. The chain joins TRBV5-1 to TRBJ1-1, with D possibly matching TRBD1 (5 bases). The CDR3 is made up of 12 amino acids. Trimming removed 6 bases from V and 5 bases from J, with 11 bases in between. Looked up from germline, CDR1 is SGHRS and CDR2 is YFSETQ. The CDR3 spells CASKWGDTEAFF. The CDR3 DNA sequence: TGCGCCAGCAAGTGGGGGGATACTGAAGCTTTCTTT.

This clone has more than one count but fewer than ten. V and J are TRBV29-1 and TRBJ1-1; no firm D call. V lost 4 bases, J lost 2 bases, and 8 bases lay in between. The CDR3 contains 12 residues. Per the germline V gene, CDR1 is SQVTM and CDR2 is ANQGSEA. The CDR3 nucleotides are TGCAGCGTTGGCCGGGGTAACACTGAAGCTTTCTTT. Protein: CSVGRGNTEAFF.

The chain employs TRBV7-2 and TRBJ1-2; perhaps TRBD1 as D (5 bases). This CDR3 has 13 residues. The germline V and J ends were trimmed by 2 bases and 8 bases, with 12 bases remaining between them. CDR1 and CDR2 (germline): SGHTA, FQGNSA. CDR3 DNA: TGTGCCAGCAGCTTAAGCAGGGTGAACGGCTACACCTTC. It is translated as CASSLSRVNGYTF.